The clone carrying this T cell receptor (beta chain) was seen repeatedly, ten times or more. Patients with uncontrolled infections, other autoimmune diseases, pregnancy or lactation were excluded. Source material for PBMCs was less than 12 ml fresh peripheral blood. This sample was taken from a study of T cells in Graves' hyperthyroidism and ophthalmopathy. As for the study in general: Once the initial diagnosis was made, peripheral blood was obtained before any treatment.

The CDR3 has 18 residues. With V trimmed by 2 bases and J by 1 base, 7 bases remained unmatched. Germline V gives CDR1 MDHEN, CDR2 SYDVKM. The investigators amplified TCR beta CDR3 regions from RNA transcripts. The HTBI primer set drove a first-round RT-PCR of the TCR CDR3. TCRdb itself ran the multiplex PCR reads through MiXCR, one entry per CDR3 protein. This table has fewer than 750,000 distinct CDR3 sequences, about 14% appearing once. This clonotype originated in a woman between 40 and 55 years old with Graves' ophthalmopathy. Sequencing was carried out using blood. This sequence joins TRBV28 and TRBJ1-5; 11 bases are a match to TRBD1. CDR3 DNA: TGTGCCAGCAGTTTAGGGACAGGGGGAACTGGGAGCAATCAGCCCCAGCATTTT. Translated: CASSLGTGGTGSNQPQHF.